The rows below give T cell receptor beta chains drawn from one sample of a study of OX40 agonist ivuxolimab in advanced cancers. Sequencing used immunoSEQ multiplex PCR; TCRdb keeps in-frame clones, though not all of them. The table lists 68,000 or so clones, 85% to 95% of them singletons, with more than 0.85% in the top ten. The specimen was CD4+ or CD8+ T cells sorted from blood, collected in a trial of the OX40 agonist ivuxolimab. The receptors shown here come from an adult with an advanced solid tumor such as melanoma, head and neck, liver or kidney cancer. CDR3s include the opening cysteine and the closing phenylalanine or tryptophan. A D gene is named only where the DNA matches it firmly. Clone sizes are given selectively: once, few, many, or a class where the clone is expanded.

d_call: TRBD2; j_call: TRBJ2-3; v_call: TRBV5-8; cdr3_length: 19; clone_size: .; cdr3_aa: CASSFLGTSGGRSTDTQYF; cdr3_nt: TGTGCCAGCAGCTTCCTGGGGACTAGCGGGGGGCGAAGCACAGATACGCAGTATTTT
d_call: .; j_call: TRBJ1-1; v_call: TRBV5-4; cdr3_length: 16; clone_size: .; cdr3_aa: CASSSRAGTPNTEAFF; cdr3_nt: TGTGCCAGCAGCTCCCGAGCCGGGACACCGAACACTGAAGCTTTCTTT
d_call: .; j_call: TRBJ2-3; v_call: TRBV7-9; cdr3_length: 13; clone_size: .; cdr3_aa: CASSLTVGDTQYF; cdr3_nt: TGTGCCAGCAGCTTAACTGTTGGGGATACGCAGTATTTT
d_call: .; j_call: TRBJ2-5; v_call: TRBV19; cdr3_length: 14; clone_size: .; cdr3_aa: CASSIDSKRVTQYF; cdr3_nt: TGTGCCAGTAGTATAGATAGCAAGCGGGTTACCCAGTACTTC
d_call: TRBD1; j_call: TRBJ2-7; v_call: TRBV7-2; cdr3_length: 16; clone_size: .; cdr3_aa: CASSLDGTGVSYEQYF; cdr3_nt: TGTGCCAGCAGCTTGGACGGGACAGGGGTTTCCTACGAGCAGTACTTC
d_call: .; j_call: TRBJ1-1; v_call: TRBV18; cdr3_length: 15; clone_size: .; cdr3_aa: CASSPPPGPGTEAFF; cdr3_nt: TGTGCCAGCTCACCACCGCCGGGGCCGGGCACTGAAGCTTTCTTT
d_call: TRBD1; j_call: TRBJ2-1; v_call: TRBV10-3; cdr3_length: 15; clone_size: .; cdr3_aa: CAISAQTGSNNEQFF; cdr3_nt: TGTGCCATCAGTGCGCAGACAGGGTCCAACAATGAGCAGTTCTTC
d_call: TRBD1; j_call: TRBJ1-1; v_call: TRBV7-2; cdr3_length: 15; clone_size: .; cdr3_aa: CASSPWTGGNTEAFF; cdr3_nt: TGTGCCAGCAGCCCATGGACAGGGGGCAACACTGAAGCTTTCTTT
d_call: TRBD2; j_call: TRBJ2-7; v_call: TRBV11-2; cdr3_length: 14; clone_size: .; cdr3_aa: CASSRGTSVYEQYF; cdr3_nt: TGTGCCAGCAGCCGTGGGACTAGCGTCTACGAGCAGTACTTC
d_call: .; j_call: TRBJ2-3; v_call: TRBV19; cdr3_length: 14; clone_size: .; cdr3_aa: CASRDSSSTDTQYF; cdr3_nt: TGTGCCAGTAGGGACAGCTCCAGCACAGATACGCAGTATTTT
d_call: .; j_call: TRBJ2-5; v_call: TRBV18; cdr3_length: 11; clone_size: .; cdr3_aa: CASSSAETQYF; cdr3_nt: TGTGCCAGCTCATCGGCTGAGACCCAGTACTTC
d_call: .; j_call: TRBJ2-5; v_call: TRBV11-3; cdr3_length: 15; clone_size: .; cdr3_aa: CASSSEDGTQETQYF; cdr3_nt: TGTGCCAGCAGCTCTGAGGACGGAACCCAAGAGACCCAGTACTTC
d_call: .; j_call: TRBJ2-3; v_call: TRBV11-2; cdr3_length: 18; clone_size: .; cdr3_aa: CASSLPLGGGGPIDTQYF; cdr3_nt: TGTGCCAGCAGCTTACCCTTAGGAGGGGGAGGGCCAATAGATACGCAGTATTTT
d_call: .; j_call: TRBJ1-1; v_call: TRBV29-1; cdr3_length: 12; clone_size: .; cdr3_aa: CSATPANTEAFF; cdr3_nt: TGCAGCGCAACTCCGGCGAACACTGAAGCTTTCTTT
d_call: .; j_call: TRBJ1-1; v_call: TRBV11-2; cdr3_length: 16; clone_size: .; cdr3_aa: CASSLGGAHLNTEAFF; cdr3_nt: TGTGCCAGCAGCTTAGGGGGGGCTCACTTGAACACTGAAGCTTTCTTT
d_call: .; j_call: TRBJ1-4; v_call: TRBV27; cdr3_length: 14; clone_size: .; cdr3_aa: CASSATRRVEKLFF; cdr3_nt: TGTGCCAGCAGTGCGACACGGCGGGTAGAAAAACTGTTTTTT
d_call: .; j_call: TRBJ2-7; v_call: TRBV10-1; cdr3_length: 12; clone_size: .; cdr3_aa: CASSASGPEQYF; cdr3_nt: TGCGCCAGCAGTGCTTCAGGCCCCGAGCAGTACTTC
d_call: .; j_call: TRBJ2-2; v_call: TRBV29-1; cdr3_length: 13; clone_size: .; cdr3_aa: CSVEPQGGGELFF; cdr3_nt: TGCAGCGTTGAACCGCAGGGTGGCGGGGAGCTGTTTTTT
d_call: .; j_call: TRBJ2-1; v_call: TRBV7-8; cdr3_length: 12; clone_size: .; cdr3_aa: CASSLVSEGQFF; cdr3_nt: TGTGCCAGCAGCTTAGTCAGCGAGGGGCAGTTCTTC
d_call: TRBD1; j_call: TRBJ2-7; v_call: TRBV11-3; cdr3_length: 19; clone_size: .; cdr3_aa: CASSLPGQGFEVPTDEQYF; cdr3_nt: TGTGCCAGCAGCTTACCGGGACAGGGGTTTGAGGTCCCGACTGACGAGCAGTACTTC
d_call: .; j_call: TRBJ1-1; v_call: TRBV19; cdr3_length: 16; clone_size: .; cdr3_aa: CASSMLSGAGNTEAFF; cdr3_nt: TGTGCCAGTAGTATGTTGTCCGGGGCAGGTAACACTGAAGCTTTCTTT
d_call: TRBD2; j_call: TRBJ2-1; v_call: TRBV11-3; cdr3_length: 16; clone_size: .; cdr3_aa: CASSFLAGTSGNEQFF; cdr3_nt: TGTGCCAGCAGCTTTTTGGCGGGGACTAGCGGCAATGAGCAGTTCTTC
d_call: .; j_call: TRBJ1-3; v_call: TRBV11-3; cdr3_length: 12; clone_size: .; cdr3_aa: CASSLVGNTIYF; cdr3_nt: TGTGCCAGCAGCTTAGTAGGAAACACCATATATTTT
d_call: TRBD2; j_call: TRBJ2-1; v_call: TRBV18; cdr3_length: 16; clone_size: .; cdr3_aa: CASSPAGGPRYNEQFF; cdr3_nt: TGTGCCAGCTCACCCGCGGGGGGGCCTCGTTACAATGAGCAGTTCTTC
d_call: TRBD2; j_call: TRBJ2-1; v_call: TRBV29-1; cdr3_length: 12; clone_size: .; cdr3_aa: CRATSRFNEQFF; cdr3_nt: TGCAGAGCGACTAGCCGGTTCAATGAGCAGTTCTTC
d_call: TRBD1; j_call: TRBJ2-1; v_call: TRBV2; cdr3_length: 13; clone_size: .; cdr3_aa: CASGDRAYNEQFF; cdr3_nt: TGTGCCAGCGGAGACAGGGCCTACAATGAGCAGTTCTTC
d_call: .; j_call: TRBJ2-2; v_call: TRBV11-3; cdr3_length: 12; clone_size: .; cdr3_aa: CASSQNTGELFF; cdr3_nt: TGTGCCAGCAGCCAGAACACCGGGGAGCTGTTTTTT
d_call: TRBD2; j_call: TRBJ2-7; v_call: TRBV7-9; cdr3_length: 15; clone_size: .; cdr3_aa: CASSRSGRSAYEQYF; cdr3_nt: TGTGCCAGCAGCCGTAGCGGGAGGTCGGCCTACGAGCAGTACTTC
d_call: .; j_call: TRBJ2-3; v_call: TRBV18; cdr3_length: 14; clone_size: .; cdr3_aa: CASSLRDPTDTQYF; cdr3_nt: TGTGCCAGCTCACTGCGGGACCCAACAGATACGCAGTATTTT
d_call: .; j_call: TRBJ2-5; v_call: TRBV5-1; cdr3_length: 13; clone_size: .; cdr3_aa: CASSQPPRETQYF; cdr3_nt: TGCGCCAGCAGCCAGCCTCCTCGGGAGACCCAGTACTTC
d_call: .; j_call: TRBJ2-7; v_call: TRBV2; cdr3_length: 14; clone_size: .; cdr3_aa: CASLYSGAPNEQYF; cdr3_nt: TGTGCCAGCCTATACTCGGGGGCGCCCAACGAGCAGTACTTC
d_call: TRBD2; j_call: TRBJ2-7; v_call: TRBV9; cdr3_length: 15; clone_size: .; cdr3_aa: CASSVGLAAFHEQYF; cdr3_nt: TGTGCCAGCAGCGTCGGACTAGCGGCCTTCCACGAGCAGTACTTC
d_call: .; j_call: TRBJ2-7; v_call: TRBV7-3; cdr3_length: 13; clone_size: .; cdr3_aa: CASSFDHAYEQYF; cdr3_nt: TGTGCCAGCAGCTTCGACCACGCCTACGAGCAGTACTTC
d_call: .; j_call: TRBJ1-3; v_call: TRBV21-1; cdr3_length: 17; clone_size: once; cdr3_aa: CASSKVGSGNSGNTIYF; cdr3_nt: .
d_call: .; j_call: TRBJ1-3; v_call: TRBV5-8; cdr3_length: 16; clone_size: once; cdr3_aa: CASSLGTRFEGNTIYF; cdr3_nt: TGTGCCAGCAGCTTGGGGACAAGGTTCGAAGGAAACACCATATATTTT
d_call: .; j_call: TRBJ2-2; v_call: TRBV5-1; cdr3_length: 14; clone_size: .; cdr3_aa: CASSLKHPTGELFF; cdr3_nt: TGCGCCAGCAGCTTGAAACACCCTACCGGGGAGCTGTTTTTT
d_call: .; j_call: TRBJ2-7; v_call: TRBV27; cdr3_length: 13; clone_size: .; cdr3_aa: CASSWSSSYEQYF; cdr3_nt: TGTGCCAGCAGTTGGAGCAGTTCCTACGAGCAGTACTTC
d_call: TRBD1; j_call: TRBJ2-7; v_call: TRBV6-1; cdr3_length: 13; clone_size: .; cdr3_aa: CASKGTGLGEQYF; cdr3_nt: TGTGCCAGCAAAGGGACAGGCCTCGGTGAGCAGTACTTC
d_call: .; j_call: TRBJ1-2; v_call: TRBV30; cdr3_length: 11; clone_size: .; cdr3_aa: CAWSHDRGYTF; cdr3_nt: TGTGCCTGGAGTCATGACAGAGGCTACACCTTC
d_call: TRBD1; j_call: TRBJ1-4; v_call: TRBV27; cdr3_length: 13; clone_size: .; cdr3_aa: CASSSGGREKLFF; cdr3_nt: TGTGCCAGCAGCTCAGGGGGCCGGGAAAAACTGTTTTTT
d_call: .; j_call: TRBJ2-7; v_call: TRBV11-1; cdr3_length: 14; clone_size: .; cdr3_aa: CASSSRGGSYEQYF; cdr3_nt: TGTGCCAGCAGCTCCCGGGGAGGCTCCTACGAGCAGTACTTC
d_call: .; j_call: TRBJ1-1; v_call: TRBV25-1; cdr3_length: 14; clone_size: .; cdr3_aa: CASSEAHRAAEAFF; cdr3_nt: TGTGCCAGCAGTGAAGCCCACAGGGCCGCTGAAGCTTTCTTT
d_call: TRBD1; j_call: TRBJ2-1; v_call: TRBV29-1; cdr3_length: 13; clone_size: .; cdr3_aa: CSVDGQGYNEQFF; cdr3_nt: TGCAGCGTTGATGGACAGGGTTACAATGAGCAGTTCTTC
d_call: .; j_call: TRBJ2-5; v_call: TRBV30; cdr3_length: 14; clone_size: .; cdr3_aa: CAWSVGLTRETQYF; cdr3_nt: TGTGCCTGGAGTGTGGGTCTGACGAGAGAGACCCAGTACTTC
d_call: .; j_call: TRBJ1-2; v_call: TRBV19; cdr3_length: 14; clone_size: .; cdr3_aa: CASSTYGTGYGYTF; cdr3_nt: TGTGCCAGTAGTACTTATGGGACGGGCTATGGCTACACCTTC
d_call: .; j_call: TRBJ2-7; v_call: TRBV2; cdr3_length: 13; clone_size: .; cdr3_aa: CASSEARGYEQYF; cdr3_nt: TGTGCCAGCAGTGAAGCAAGGGGGTACGAGCAGTACTTC
d_call: .; j_call: TRBJ2-2; v_call: TRBV2; cdr3_length: 15; clone_size: .; cdr3_aa: CASSRGTANTGELFF; cdr3_nt: TGTGCCAGCAGTCGTGGGACGGCGAACACCGGGGAGCTGTTTTTT